Following are 15 T cell receptor beta chains from one sample sequenced in a study of T cell responses to AZD1222 COVID-19 vaccine. TCRdb's table, derived via immunoSEQ multiplex PCR, lists solely in-frame clones and lacks some. The table includes about 150,000 clones, over 90% detected once. Sequenced here: peripheral blood, sampled on day 0 of AZD1222 vaccination. Receptors were obtained from an adult in good health.

This chain links TRBV9 with TRBJ2-2, with TRBD2 matching 10 bases. The J segment lost 3 bases and the V segment lost 4 bases, leaving 9 bases of the junction unmatched. Germline values: CDR1 SGDLS, CDR2 YYNGEE. The CDR3 extends over 17 amino acids. DNA of the CDR3: TGTGCCAGCAGCTACAGCGGACTAGCGGACTACACCGGGGAGCTGTTTTTT. Translation: CASSYSGLADYTGELFF.

V is TRBV13 and J is TRBJ2-1; 7 nucleotides match TRBD2. Germline lookup yields CDR1 PRHDT and CDR2 FYEKMQ (reference sequence). This CDR3 comprises 15 residues. V was pared by 5 bases and J by 1 base, with 5 bases of the junction left unmatched. The CDR3 sequence: CASSSGTASYNEQFF. As DNA, the CDR3 is TGTGCCAGCAGCAGCGGGACCGCATCCTACAATGAGCAGTTCTTC.

V gene TRBV19 combines with J gene TRBJ1-4; perhaps TRBD1 as D (6 bases). This CDR3 comprises 15 residues. The V and J ends lost 4 bases and 8 bases respectively, with 17 bases between them. Germline V CDR1 and CDR2: LNHDA, SQIVND (reference sequence). The CDR3 DNA is TGTGCCAGTAGTAACCGGGGGGGGGCACGGGAAAAACTGTTTTTT. It encodes CASSNRGGAREKLFF.

The V gene is TRBV6-5, the J gene TRBJ1-5, with D possibly matching TRBD1 (5 bases). CDR1 and CDR2 from the germline V gene are MNHEY and SVGAGI. The CDR3 length is 13 residues. V was pared by 0 bases and J by 6 bases, with 6 bases between. Here the CDR3 DNA reads TGTGCCAGCAGTTACTCGGGGGTTCAGCCCCAGCATTTT. Residues: CASSYSGVQPQHF.

The chain uses TRBV6-1 and TRBJ1-3; D remains unclear. In germline, CDR1 is MNHNS, CDR2 SASEGT. The CDR3 has 16 amino acids. V was clipped by 1 base and J by 5 bases, with 15 bases between them. The CDR3 loop is CASSEGGRSPRNTIYF. The CDR3 bases are TGTGCCAGCAGTGAAGGAGGAAGAAGCCCTCGAAACACCATATATTTT.

CDR3 bases: TGTGCCAGCAGTAAGACTAGCAGATGGGGCCAAGAGACCCAGTACTTC. As protein: CASSKTSRWGQETQYF. V is TRBV6-2 or TRBV6-3 and J is TRBJ2-5, with 7 bases matching TRBD2. The V gene's germline CDR1 is MNHEY and CDR2 SVGEGT. V shed 5 bases and J 1 base; nucleotides not matched to a gene: 10. The CDR3 has 16 amino acids.

The gene calls are TRBV18 and TRBJ2-1; D is tentatively TRBD1 or TRBD2 (5 bases each). The CDR3 loop spans 14 amino acids. Germline-derived CDR1 and CDR2 are KGHSH and LQKENI. V was pared by 3 bases and J by 5 bases, with 11 bases between. The CDR3 loop is CASSPRDENNEQFF. CDR3 nucleotides: TGTGCCAGCTCACCCAGGGACGAGAACAATGAGCAGTTCTTC. Based on the CDR3 plus reference TRBV18 and TRBJ2-1, the full variable domain is NAGVMQNPRHLVRRRGQEARLRCSPMKGHSHVYWYRQLPEEGLKFMVYLQKENIIDESGMPKERFSAEFPKEGPSILRIQQVVRGDSAAYFCASSPRDENNEQFFGPGTRLTVL.

V gene TRBV6-4 combines with J gene TRBJ2-7, with no clear D. The V gene's germline CDR1 is MRHNA and CDR2 SNTAGT. The germline V and J ends were trimmed by 6 bases and 2 bases, with 17 bases remaining between them. CDR3 length: 15 residues. CDR3 sequence reads: CASRTVDTLTYEQYF. DNA for the CDR3: TGTGCCAGCAGAACGGTCGACACCCTAACCTACGAGCAGTACTTC.

The chain uses TRBV7-9 and TRBJ1-5, with unresolved D. This CDR3 is built from 12 residues. Trimming removed 8 bases at V and 2 bases at J, with 7 bases between. Germline lookup yields CDR1 SEHNR and CDR2 FQNEAQ (reference sequence). The chain's CDR3 is CASAGGNQPQHF. CDR3 nucleotide sequence: TGTGCCAGCGCCGGGGGCAATCAGCCCCAGCATTTT.

V is TRBV4-2 and J is TRBJ2-1, with TRBD2 matching 9 bases. The CDR3 spans 18 residues. The trim removed 1 base at V and 4 bases at J, leaving 11 bases unmatched. CDR1 and CDR2 from the germline V gene are LGHNA and YNFKEQ. The CDR3 DNA reads as TGTGCCAGCAGCCAAGTGACTAGCGGAGTGACTATTTACAATGAGCAGTTCTTC. Protein product: CASSQVTSGVTIYNEQFF.

This chain joins TRBV14 and TRBJ1-6; 10 nucleotides agree with TRBD1. With V trimmed by 4 bases and J by 3 bases, 0 bases remained unmatched. CDR1 SGHDN and CDR2 FVKESK come from the germline V gene. This CDR3 is 15 amino acids long. The DNA of the CDR3 is TGTGCCAGCAGCCGGGACAGGGGCTATAATTCACCCCTCCACTTT. This sequence encodes CASSRDRGYNSPLHF.

The rearrangement links TRBV9 to TRBJ2-3; tentatively, D is TRBD1 or TRBD2 (5 bases each). CDR1 is SGDLS and CDR2 is YYNGEE in the germline V gene. The CDR3 spans 14 residues. V lost 4 bases and J 2 bases, leaving 11 bases between the germline ends. The chain's CDR3 is CASSWDGNTDTQYF. In nucleotides, the CDR3 is TGTGCCAGCAGCTGGGACGGGAACACAGATACGCAGTATTTT.

This chain uses TRBV7-9 with TRBJ1-6; 10 bases are shared with TRBD1. CDR3 size: 16 residues. Per germline, CDR1 SEHNR and CDR2 FQNEAQ (reference sequence). V gave up 5 bases and J gave up 7 bases; unmatched junction bases: 8. Here the CDR3 DNA reads TGTGCCAGCAGCCCTTTGACAGGGGGCTCGAATTCACCCCTCCACTTT. Its translation is CASSPLTGGSNSPLHF.

The CDR3 reads CASWDSETQYF. In nucleotides, the CDR3 is TGTGCCAGCTGGGATTCGGAGACCCAGTACTTC. V usage is TRBV6-4 and J usage is TRBJ2-5; D unclear. Between the trimmed V and J ends, which lost 8 bases and 5 bases, there was a span of 9 bases. From germline, CDR1 is MRHNA and CDR2 SNTAGT. The CDR3 contains 11 residues.

The chain combines TRBV3-1 (or the pseudogene TRBV3-2) with TRBJ1-3, with unresolved D. This CDR3 has 15 amino acids. V shed 2 bases and J shed 0 bases, with 8 bases lying between them. The germline CDR1 and CDR2 sequences are LGHDT and YNNKEL (reference sequence). The CDR3 spells CASSQSFSSGNTIYF. The CDR3 coding sequence is TGTGCCAGCAGCCAATCATTTAGCTCTGGAAACACCATATATTTT.